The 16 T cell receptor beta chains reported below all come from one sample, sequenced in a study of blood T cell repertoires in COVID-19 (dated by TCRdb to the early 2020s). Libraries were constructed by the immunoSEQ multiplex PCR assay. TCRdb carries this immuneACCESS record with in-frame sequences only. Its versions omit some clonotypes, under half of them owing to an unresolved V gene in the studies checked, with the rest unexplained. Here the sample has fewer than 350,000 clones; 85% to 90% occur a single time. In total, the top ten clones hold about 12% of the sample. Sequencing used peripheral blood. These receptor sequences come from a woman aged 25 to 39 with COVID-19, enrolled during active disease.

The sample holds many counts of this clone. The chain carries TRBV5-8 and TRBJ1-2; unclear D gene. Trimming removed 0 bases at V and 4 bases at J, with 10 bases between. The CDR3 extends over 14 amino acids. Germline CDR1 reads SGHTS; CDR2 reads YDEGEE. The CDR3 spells CASSLDWAAYGYTF. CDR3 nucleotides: TGTGCCAGCAGCTTGGATTGGGCAGCCTATGGCTACACCTTC.

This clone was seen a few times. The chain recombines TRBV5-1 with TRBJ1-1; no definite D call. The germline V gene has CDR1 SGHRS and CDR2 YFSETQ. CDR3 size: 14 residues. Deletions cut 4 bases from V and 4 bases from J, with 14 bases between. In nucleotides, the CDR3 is TGCGCCAGCAGCACCGGAGGGTGGGGCACTGAAGCTTTCTTT. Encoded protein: CASSTGGWGTEAFF.

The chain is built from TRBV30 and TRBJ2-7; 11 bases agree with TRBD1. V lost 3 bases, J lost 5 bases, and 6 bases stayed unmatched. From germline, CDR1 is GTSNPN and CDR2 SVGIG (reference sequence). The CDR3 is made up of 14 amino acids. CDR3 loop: CAWSPGQGVDEQYF. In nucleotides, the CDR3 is TGTGCCTGGAGCCCGGGACAGGGGGTGGACGAGCAGTACTTC.

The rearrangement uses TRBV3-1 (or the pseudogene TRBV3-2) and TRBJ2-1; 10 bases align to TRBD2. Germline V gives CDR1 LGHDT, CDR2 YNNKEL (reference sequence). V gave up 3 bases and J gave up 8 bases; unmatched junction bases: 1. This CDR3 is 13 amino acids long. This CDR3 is CASSHGTSDEQFF. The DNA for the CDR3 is TGTGCCAGCAGCCATGGGACTAGCGATGAGCAGTTCTTC.

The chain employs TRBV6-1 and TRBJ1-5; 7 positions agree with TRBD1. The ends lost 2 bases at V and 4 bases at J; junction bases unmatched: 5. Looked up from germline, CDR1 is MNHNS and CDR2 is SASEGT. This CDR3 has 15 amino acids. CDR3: CASSERDRENQPQHF. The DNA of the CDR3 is TGTGCCAGCAGTGAAAGGGACAGAGAAAATCAGCCCCAGCATTTT.

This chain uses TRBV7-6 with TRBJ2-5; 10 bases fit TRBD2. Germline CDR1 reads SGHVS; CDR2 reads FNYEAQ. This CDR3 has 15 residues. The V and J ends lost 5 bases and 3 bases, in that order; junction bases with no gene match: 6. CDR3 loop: CASSPTAGGEETQYF. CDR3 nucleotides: TGTGCCAGCAGCCCAACAGCGGGGGGGGAAGAGACCCAGTACTTC.

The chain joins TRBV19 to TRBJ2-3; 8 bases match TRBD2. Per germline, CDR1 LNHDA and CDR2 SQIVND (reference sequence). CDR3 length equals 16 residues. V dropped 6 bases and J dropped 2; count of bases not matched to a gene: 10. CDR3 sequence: CASSLFERGTTDTQYF. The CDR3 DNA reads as TGTGCCAGTAGCCTATTCGAGCGGGGGACCACAGATACGCAGTATTTT.

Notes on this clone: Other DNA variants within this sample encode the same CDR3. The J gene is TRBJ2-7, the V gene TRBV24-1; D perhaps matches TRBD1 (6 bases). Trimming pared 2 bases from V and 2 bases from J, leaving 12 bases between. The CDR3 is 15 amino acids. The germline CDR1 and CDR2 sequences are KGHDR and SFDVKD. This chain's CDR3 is CATSDSRDITYEQYF. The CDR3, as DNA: TGTGCCACCAGTGATTCAAGGGACATAACCTACGAGCAGTACTTC.

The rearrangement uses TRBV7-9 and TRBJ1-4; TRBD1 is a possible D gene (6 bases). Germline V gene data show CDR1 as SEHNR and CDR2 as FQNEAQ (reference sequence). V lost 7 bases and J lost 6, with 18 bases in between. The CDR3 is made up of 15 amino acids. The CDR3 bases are TGTGCCAGCATTTTATCGGACAGTGTTGATGAAAAACTGTTTTTT. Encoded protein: CASILSDSVDEKLFF. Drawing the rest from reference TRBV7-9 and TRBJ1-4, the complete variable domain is DTGVSQNPRHKITKRGQNVTFRCDPISEHNRLYWYRQTLGQGPEFLTYFQNEAQLEKSRLLSDRFSAERPKGSFSTLEIQRTEQGDSAMYLCASILSDSVDEKLFFGSGTQLSVL.

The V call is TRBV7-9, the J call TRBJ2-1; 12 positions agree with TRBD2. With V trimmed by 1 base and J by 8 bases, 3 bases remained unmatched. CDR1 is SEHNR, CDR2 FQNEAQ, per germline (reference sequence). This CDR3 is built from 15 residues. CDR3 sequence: CASSLGTSGVDEQFF. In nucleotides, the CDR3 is TGTGCCAGCAGCTTAGGGACTAGCGGGGTCGATGAGCAGTTCTTC.

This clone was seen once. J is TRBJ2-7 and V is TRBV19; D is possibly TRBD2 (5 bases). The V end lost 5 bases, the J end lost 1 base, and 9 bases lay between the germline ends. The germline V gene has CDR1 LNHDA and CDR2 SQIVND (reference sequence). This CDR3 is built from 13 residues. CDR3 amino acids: CASSFGLSYEQYF. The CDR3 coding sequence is TGTGCCAGTAGTTTCGGACTTTCCTACGAGCAGTACTTC.

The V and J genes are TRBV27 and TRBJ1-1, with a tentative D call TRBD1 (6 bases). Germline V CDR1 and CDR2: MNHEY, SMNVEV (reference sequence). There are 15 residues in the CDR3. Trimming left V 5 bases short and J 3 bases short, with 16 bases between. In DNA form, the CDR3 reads TGTGCCAGCAGTAGACCGGGACAAGGGGACACTGAAGCTTTCTTT. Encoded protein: CASSRPGQGDTEAFF.

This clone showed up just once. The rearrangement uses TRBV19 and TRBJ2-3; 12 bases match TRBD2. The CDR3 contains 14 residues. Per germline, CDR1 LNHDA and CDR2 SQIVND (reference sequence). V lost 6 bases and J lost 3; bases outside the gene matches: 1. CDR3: CASRTSGGTDTQYF. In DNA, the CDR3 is TGTGCCAGTAGGACTAGCGGGGGAACAGATACGCAGTATTTT.

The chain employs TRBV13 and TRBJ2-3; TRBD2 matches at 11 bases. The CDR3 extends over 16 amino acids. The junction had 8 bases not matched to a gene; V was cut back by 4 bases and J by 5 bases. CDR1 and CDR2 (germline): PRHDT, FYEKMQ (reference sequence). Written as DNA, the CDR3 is TGTGCCAGCAGCTATAGCGGGGGGGGGCCAGGAGATACGCAGTATTTT. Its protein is CASSYSGGGPGDTQYF.

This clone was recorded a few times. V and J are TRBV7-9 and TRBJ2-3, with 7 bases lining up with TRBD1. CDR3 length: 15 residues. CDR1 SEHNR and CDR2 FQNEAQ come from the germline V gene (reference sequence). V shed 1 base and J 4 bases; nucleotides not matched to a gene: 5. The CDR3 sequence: CASSLEGAQADTQYF. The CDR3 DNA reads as TGTGCCAGCAGCTTAGAGGGGGCGCAGGCAGATACGCAGTATTTT.

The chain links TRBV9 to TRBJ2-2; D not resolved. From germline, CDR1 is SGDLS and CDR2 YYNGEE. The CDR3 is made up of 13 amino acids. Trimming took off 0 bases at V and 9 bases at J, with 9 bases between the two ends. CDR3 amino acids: CASSVGGSRELFF. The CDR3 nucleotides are TGTGCCAGCAGCGTAGGAGGTTCCCGGGAGCTGTTTTTT.